The rows below give T cell receptor beta chains drawn from one sample of a study of beta chain features in type 1 diabetes. The protocol was immunoSEQ multiplex PCR, while the TCRdb copy is restricted to in-frame clones and leaves out a portion. Here the sample spans about 700,000 clones, 10% to 15% being singletons. The sample was naive CD4+ T cells from blood. The receptors here all came from a man aged 18 to 29 with type 1 diabetes. CDR3s include the opening cysteine and the closing phenylalanine or tryptophan. D genes are given only for firm matches. Size values are once, few and many counts, or a class for expanded clones, and some rows have none.

clone_size,j_call,d_call,v_call,cdr3_length,cdr3_nt,cdr3_aa
-,TRBJ1-5,-,TRBV28,13,TGTGCCAGCAGTTCGGGAAGCGTGCAGCCCCAGCATTTT,CASSSGSVQPQHF
few,TRBJ2-7,-,TRBV30,13,TGTGCCTCAACGGGACAATCCCCTCCCGAGCAGTACTTC,CASTGQSPPEQYF
-,TRBJ1-2,TRBD1,TRBV7-2,18,TGTGCCAGCAGCTTAGCTGCCGGGACAGGGGCGCTCAACTATGGCTACACCTTC,CASSLAAGTGALNYGYTF
few,TRBJ1-6,-,TRBV9,18,TGTGCCAGCAGCGTAGGGGAGAGGGGCCTTTATGGGAATTCACCCCTCCACTTT,CASSVGERGLYGNSPLHF
few,TRBJ2-1,-,TRBV14,12,TGTGCCAGCAGCCAAGTCAGCCCCAAGAAGTTCTTC,CASSQVSPKKFF
few,TRBJ2-1,TRBD2,TRBV7-3,15,TGTGCCAGCAGTCGAAGCGGGGGCCTAAACAATGAGCAGTTCTTC,CASSRSGGLNNEQFF
-,TRBJ2-3,TRBD2,TRBV5-6,14,TGTGCCAGCAGCTTGGGACTAGCGGGTAGGACGCAGTATTTT,CASSLGLAGRTQYF
-,TRBJ1-6,-,TRBV6-5,13,TGTGCCAGCAGTTACGGAGTAAATTCACCCCTCCACTTT,CASSYGVNSPLHF
few,TRBJ2-7,-,TRBV15,14,TGTGCCACCAGCAGGGGAATAGGCTCCTACGAGCAGTACTTC,CATSRGIGSYEQYF
-,TRBJ2-3,TRBD1,TRBV6-5,14,TGTGCCAGCAGTAGGGACAGAACACTAGATACGCAGTATTTT,CASSRDRTLDTQYF
few,TRBJ2-7,-,TRBV29-1,13,TGCAGCGCTACAGGGCAGGGGTCCTACGAGCAGTACTTC,CSATGQGSYEQYF
-,TRBJ2-7,-,TRBV18,14,TGTGCCAGCTCACCGAACCAGGGGTCGGACGAGCAGTACTTC,CASSPNQGSDEQYF
-,TRBJ1-6,-,TRBV5-1,12,TGCGCCAGCAGTGGTGGGGTCCCACCCCTCCACTTT,CASSGGVPPLHF
few,TRBJ2-7,TRBD1,TRBV5-6,14,TGTGCCAGCAGGCCCAGGGGGCGGACCTACGAGCAGTACTTC,CASRPRGRTYEQYF
-,TRBJ2-3,-,TRBV13,12,TGTGCCAGCAGCTCCTTTACAGATACGCAGTATTTT,CASSSFTDTQYF
few,TRBJ2-7,TRBD1,TRBV18,16,TGTGCCAGCTCACCACCGGACAGGAAAAGCTCCTACGAGCAGTACTTC,CASSPPDRKSSYEQYF
-,TRBJ1-6,TRBD1,TRBV19,14,TGTGCCAGTATGACCGGGACAGGGAACTCACCCCTCCACTTT,CASMTGTGNSPLHF
-,TRBJ1-1,-,TRBV28,12,TGTGCCAGCAGTTCGGCAGGTACAGCAGCTTTCTTT,CASSSAGTAAFF
few,TRBJ2-3,TRBD2,TRBV7-8,16,TGTGCCAGCAGCCTCTCGTTAGCGGGGGGCACAGATACGCAGTATTTT,CASSLSLAGGTDTQYF
-,TRBJ1-6,-,TRBV30,12,TGTGCCTGGAGCGATCAGGGTGGCGCCCTCCACTTT,CAWSDQGGALHF
few,TRBJ1-1,-,TRBV29-1,14,TGCAGCGCTAACTCCCAGCTCTTGAACACTGAAGCTTTCTTT,CSANSQLLNTEAFF
few,TRBJ1-6,TRBD1,TRBV7-6,17,TGTGCCAGCAGCTTAGTGAGAGGGGGCGGCTATAATTCACCCCTCCACTTT,CASSLVRGGGYNSPLHF
-,TRBJ2-7,-,TRBV28,15,TGTGCCAGCCCCCCGGGGGCGGGGGCCTACGGGGAGCAGTACTTC,CASPPGAGAYGEQYF
-,TRBJ2-7,-,TRBV29-1,12,TGCAGCGTTGCAGGGACACCTTACGAGCAGTACTTC,CSVAGTPYEQYF
-,TRBJ1-2,TRBD1,TRBV29-1,15,TGCAGCGCGGCCGCAGGGGGCGGATATTCGGGTGGCTACACCTTC,CSAAAGGGYSGGYTF
-,TRBJ2-7,-,TRBV2,12,TGTGCCAGCGGAGGGGACCACTACGAGCAGTACTTC,CASGGDHYEQYF
-,TRBJ2-3,TRBD2,TRBV14,15,TGTGCCAGCAGCCCCTGGACTAGCGTGGGAGATACGCAGTATTTT,CASSPWTSVGDTQYF
few,TRBJ2-7,-,TRBV29-1,14,TGCAGCGTCGGAGGGACCAGTTTCGGAAACGAGCAGTACTTC,CSVGGTSFGNEQYF
-,TRBJ2-1,TRBD2,TRBV5-1,14,TGCGCCAGCAGCTCCCGGACTAGCACTGGTGAGCAGTTCTTC,CASSSRTSTGEQFF
-,TRBJ1-3,-,TRBV9,13,TGTGCCAGCAGCGTAGCCCACCCGGACACCATATATTTT,CASSVAHPDTIYF
many,TRBJ2-6,-,TRBV7-2,13,TGTGCCAGCAGATTATCCGGGGCCAACGTCCTGACTTTC,CASRLSGANVLTF
-,TRBJ1-1,-,TRBV30,14,TGTGCCTGGAGAGGACTCAGGGTGGGTACTGAAGCTTTCTTT,CAWRGLRVGTEAFF
few,TRBJ2-5,TRBD1,TRBV6-6,14,TGTGCCAGCAACCTACAGGGGGGACAAGAGACCCAGTACTTC,CASNLQGGQETQYF
-,TRBJ1-2,-,TRBV5-1,13,TGCGCCAGCAGCTTTGAAGGGGACTATGGCTACACCTTC,CASSFEGDYGYTF
few,TRBJ1-3,-,TRBV14,13,TGTGCCAGCAGAGAGGGCTCTGGAAACACCATATATTTT,CASREGSGNTIYF
-,TRBJ2-3,TRBD2,TRBV11-2,15,TGTGCCAGCAGCTTAGTCGGGGGGTACACAGATACGCAGTATTTT,CASSLVGGYTDTQYF
-,TRBJ1-5,-,TRBV30,14,TGTGCCTGGAGCAAGACAGTGAATAGTCAGCCCCAGCATTTT,CAWSKTVNSQPQHF
-,TRBJ2-5,-,TRBV10-3,14,TGTGCCATCAGTGAGTCGGGAAGGGAAGGGACCCAGTACTTC,CAISESGREGTQYF